This TCR beta chain was obtained from a study of identical twins. This clonotype was detected only a few times. Antigen specificity is unknown. V gave up 1 base and J gave up 4 bases; unmatched junction bases: 9. Germline lookup yields CDR1 SGHKS and CDR2 YYEKEE (reference sequence). This CDR3 is built from 16 residues. A template switching step contributed a universal primer site, while unique molecular identifiers were present in the cDNA. Each CDR3 protein gets one entry after TCRdb re-called the 5' RACE reads with MiXCR. Of approximately 490,000 distinct CDR3 sequences listed, 20% to 25% are singletons. General study results and limits: For cord blood, abundant beta clonotypes had fewer insertions, unlike memory repertoires, which showed none.

This sample was also put to use in a study of yellow fever vaccine responses in identical twins.

Sequenced sample: CD4+ T cells sorted from blood. This clonotype was sampled from a woman aged 18-29 years in good health. The chain joins TRBV5-5 to TRBJ1-2; 8 bases fit TRBD1. The CDR3 sequence: CASSLFRQGAIYGYTF. The CDR3 DNA follows: TGTGCCAGCAGCTTGTTTCGGCAGGGGGCAATCTATGGCTACACCTTC. Filled out from reference TRBV5-5 and TRBJ1-2, the complete variable domain reads DAGVTQSPTHLIKTRGQQVTLRCSPISGHKSVSWYQQVLGQGPQFIFQYYEKEERGRGNFPDRFSARQFPNYSSELNVNALLLGDSALYLCASSLFRQGAIYGYTFGSGTRLTVV.